The 8 T cell receptor beta chains reported below all come from one sample, sequenced in a study of Ad26.COV2.S vaccination and SARS-CoV-2 variants. Treatment given: roughly 18 received Ad26.COV2.S at low or high dose, single or two shots; roughly five received placebo; per-sample allocation not given. Sampling occurred on day 63 after the first vaccine or placebo injection. The table came from immunoSEQ multiplex PCR; TCRdb's copy has only in-frame clones and leaves some out. The sample holds approximately 400,000 clones; about four fifths are singletons and the top ten take roughly 7.4%. Sequences were derived from peripheral blood, sampled in a trial of Ad26.COV2.S vaccine versus placebo. The receptors were gathered from a person aged 18-65 years who received the Ad26.COV2.S COVID-19 vaccine or a placebo.

This chain links TRBV11-2 with TRBJ2-2; D is unclear. The CDR3 runs to 16 residues. V lost 5 bases and J lost 4, with 17 bases in between. Germline loops: CDR1 SGHAT, CDR2 FQNNGV. This CDR3 is CASSPTYRASTGELFF. The DNA for the CDR3 is TGTGCCAGCAGCCCCACTTACCGCGCCAGCACCGGGGAGCTGTTTTTT.

The V call is TRBV12-3 or TRBV12-4, the J call TRBJ1-1; D unresolved. The CDR3 consists of 11 residues. V was clipped by 2 bases and J by 11 bases, with 9 bases between them. CDR3 in amino acids: CASSLRTGAFF. In DNA form, the CDR3 reads TGTGCCAGCAGTTTAAGGACGGGGGCTTTCTTT.

The rearrangement joins TRBV5-1 to TRBJ2-1, with 8 bases aligning to TRBD2. The CDR3 has 17 residues. V shed 4 bases, J shed 6 bases, and the junction held 15 bases outside the gene matches. Germline V gene data show CDR1 as SGHRS and CDR2 as YFSETQ. For the CDR3, the DNA is TGCGCCAGCAGCCGGTGGCTCGAGCGGGAGACGGGCAATGAGCAGTTCTTC. Amino acid sequence: CASSRWLERETGNEQFF.

The V and J genes are TRBV13 and TRBJ2-3, with 12 bases lining up with TRBD2. CDR3 length: 16 amino acids. The germline CDR1 and CDR2 sequences are PRHDT and FYEKMQ (reference sequence). V shed 4 bases, J shed 0 bases, and the junction held 2 bases outside the gene matches. The CDR3 loop reads CASSSGLAGSTDTQYF. The DNA for the CDR3 is TGTGCCAGCAGCTCTGGACTAGCGGGAAGCACAGATACGCAGTATTTT.

The chain carries TRBV24-1 and TRBJ2-3; 15 nucleotides match TRBD2. Germline-derived CDR1 and CDR2 are KGHDR and SFDVKD. The CDR3 totals 17 residues. V lost 5 bases to trimming and J lost 0 bases; unmatched junction nucleotides: 2. CDR3 coding DNA: TGTGCCACCAGTGGGACTAGCGGGGGGGAAAGCACAGATACGCAGTATTTT. Translation gives CATSGTSGGESTDTQYF.

The chain employs TRBV7-3 and TRBJ1-2, with D possibly TRBD1 on 5 matching bases. The CDR3 is 13 residues long. Deletions cut 3 bases from V and 8 bases from J, with 13 bases between. The germline CDR1 and CDR2 sequences are SGHTA and FQGTGA. CDR3 residues: CASSFDRGEGYTF. CDR3 DNA sequence: TGTGCCAGCAGCTTTGACAGAGGTGAAGGCTACACCTTC.

V usage is TRBV7-7 and J usage is TRBJ1-4; D may be TRBD1 (5 bases). The V end was cut by 0 bases, the J end by 7 bases, with 15 bases between. The CDR3 totals 16 residues. The germline V gene has CDR1 SSHAT and CDR2 FNYEAQ (reference sequence). The CDR3 DNA is TGTGCCAGCAGCTTAGCGCGGGGACGGTACCTTGAAAAACTGTTTTTT. Translation: CASSLARGRYLEKLFF.

This clone was seen a handful of times. The J gene is TRBJ1-1, the V gene TRBV7-6, with no clear D. The CDR3 is 11 residues long. The germline V and J ends were trimmed by 1 base and 4 bases, with 1 base remaining between them. Germline V gene data show CDR1 as SGHVS and CDR2 as FNYEAQ. Here the CDR3 reads CASSLGTEAFF. In DNA, the CDR3 is TGTGCCAGCAGCTTAGGCACTGAAGCTTTCTTT.